The 2 T cell receptor beta chains in this list originate from one sample, sequenced in a study of blood T cell repertoires in COVID-19. The data were produced by immunoSEQ multiplex PCR, yet TCRdb's version contains in-frame clones alone and is incomplete. Here the sample spans 140,000 to 150,000 clones, roughly 80% being singletons. The sample was peripheral blood. The receptors were gathered from a man aged 70 or older who had recovered from COVID-19.

This chain uses TRBV13 with TRBJ2-3; TRBD2 matches 9 bases. Germline-derived CDR1 and CDR2 are PRHDT and FYEKMQ (reference sequence). The CDR3 runs to 16 residues. The V segment lost 2 bases and the J segment 5 bases; nucleotides outside the gene matches: 8. The CDR3 nucleotides are TGTGCCAGCAGCTTACTGGAAGCGGGAGGAAAAGATACGCAGTATTTT. Its translation: CASSLLEAGGKDTQYF.

The rearrangement links TRBV4-1 to TRBJ2-1, with 10 bases aligning to TRBD2. Trimming cost V 1 base and J 4 bases; bases outside gene matches: 4. This CDR3 has 16 amino acids. Per germline, CDR1 MGHRA and CDR2 YSYEKL. DNA of the CDR3: TGCGCCAGCAGCCAAGGGGTACTAGCGGGGTACAATGAGCAGTTCTTC. Translated, it gives CASSQGVLAGYNEQFF.